These 19 T cell receptor beta chains were sequenced from one sample in a study of CD8 T cells in ankylosing spondylitis. Overall study findings and caveats: Ankylosing spondylitis blood appeared to be characterized by a TCR beta motif of several highly homologous variants.

Their antigens remain unidentified. TCRdb passed the 5' RACE reads through MiXCR, listing each CDR3 protein once. The repertoire holds around 770,000 distinct CDR3 sequences, with around 17% as singletons. Material for sequencing was blood, either unsorted or a sorted T cell fraction (not recorded which). The source of these receptors is a male donor with ankylosing spondylitis.

This clonotype was observed a handful of times. V and J are TRBV12-3 or TRBV12-4 and TRBJ1-1; TRBD1 agrees at 7 bases. Losses at the gene ends were 5 bases for V and 7 bases for J; bases not matched to a gene: 10. CDR3 length equals 14 residues. The CDR3 here is CASSGSGQWGEAFF. For the CDR3, the DNA is TGTGCCAGCAGTGGATCGGGACAGTGGGGTGAAGCTTTCTTT.

The chain links TRBV6-1 to TRBJ2-1, with D maybe TRBD1 (5 bases). Trimming took off 8 bases at V and 8 bases at J, with 19 bases between the two ends. This CDR3 is 14 amino acids long. Per germline, CDR1 MNHNS and CDR2 SASEGT. The CDR3 sequence: CASRIKGFQHEQFF. CDR3 in DNA: TGTGCCAGCCGAATTAAGGGGTTTCAGCATGAGCAGTTCTTC.

This clonotype was counted between two and nine times. The chain recombines TRBV4-1 with TRBJ2-3; 8 nucleotides agree with TRBD1. The junction had 3 bases not matched to a gene; V was cut back by 3 bases and J by 1 base. Germline values: CDR1 MGHRA, CDR2 YSYEKL. The CDR3 is made up of 15 amino acids. This chain's CDR3 is CASSHADRGTDTQYF. DNA for the CDR3: TGCGCCAGCAGCCACGCGGACAGGGGCACAGATACGCAGTATTTT.

This clonotype was detected many times. This chain connects TRBV20-1 to TRBJ1-6; D not resolved. Trimming left V 5 bases short and J 8 bases short, with 7 bases between. In germline, CDR1 is DFQATT, CDR2 SNEGSKA (reference sequence). This CDR3 has 11 residues. CDR3 sequence: CSASSDSPLHF. In DNA, the CDR3 is TGCAGTGCTTCCTCAGATTCACCCCTCCACTTT.

This clonotype was observed a handful of times. This sequence joins TRBV5-1 and TRBJ2-2; a possible D gene is TRBD1 (6 bases). Deletions cut 2 bases from V and 1 base from J, with 15 bases between. The CDR3 covers 17 residues. Germline CDR1 and CDR2: SGHRS and YFSETQ. The CDR3 DNA reads TGCGCCAGCAGCTTAGAGGGCGGACAGATGAACACCGGGGAGCTGTTTTTT. The encoded protein is CASSLEGGQMNTGELFF.

This clonotype appeared many times. V and J are TRBV5-1 and TRBJ1-1; 8 positions match TRBD1. The V gene end was trimmed by 2 bases and the J gene end by 4 bases; junction bases not matched to a gene: 4. The CDR3 contains 14 residues. Germline V lookup: CDR1 SGHRS, CDR2 YFSETQ. CDR3 DNA: TGCGCCAGCAGCTTCTCGGACAGGGCCACTGAAGCTTTCTTT. This sequence encodes CASSFSDRATEAFF. The full variable domain, with the rest looked up from reference TRBV5-1 and TRBJ1-1, is KAGVTQTPRYLIKTRGQQVTLSCSPISGHRSVSWYQQTPGQGLQFLFEYFSETQRNKGNFPGRFSGRQFSNSRSEMNVSTLELGDSALYLCASSFSDRATEAFFGQGTRLTVV.

The chain employs TRBV20-1 and TRBJ2-1, with TRBD2 as a possible D gene (6 bases). Trimming took 1 base from V and 0 from J, leaving 19 bases between them. CDR1 and CDR2 from the germline V gene are DFQATT and SNEGSKA (reference sequence). The CDR3 sequence is 18 residues long. CDR3 bases: TGCAGTGCTAGAGTCGGCTCGGTAGCGGATAGCTCCTACAATGAGCAGTTCTTC. This encodes CSARVGSVADSSYNEQFF.

The sample holds a few counts of this clonotype. DNA of the CDR3: TGTGCCAGCAGTTTAGAAGGGGCACCTAACTATGGCTACACCTTC. Its protein product is CASSLEGAPNYGYTF. V and J are TRBV12-3 or TRBV12-4 and TRBJ1-2; possible D gene TRBD1, 5 bases. The CDR3 runs to 15 residues. Trimming removed 1 base at V and 0 bases at J, with 9 bases between.

This clonotype was seen more than once but under ten times. The J gene is TRBJ2-3, the V gene TRBV9; 9 nucleotides agree with TRBD2. CDR3 length equals 17 residues. V lost 3 bases to trimming and J lost 1 base; unmatched junction nucleotides: 9. Germline V gene sequence: CDR1 SGDLS, CDR2 YYNGEE. The CDR3: CASSEGTLAGGTDTQYF. CDR3 coding DNA: TGTGCCAGCAGCGAGGGGACCTTAGCGGGAGGCACAGATACGCAGTATTTT. Full variable domain (missing parts from reference TRBV9 and TRBJ2-3): DSGVTQTPKHLITATGQRVTLRCSPRSGDLSVYWYQQSLDQGLQFLIQYYNGEERAKGNILERFSAQQFPDLHSELNLSSLELGDSALYFCASSEGTLAGGTDTQYFGPGTRLTVL.

In nucleotides, the CDR3 is TGTGCCAGCAGCCAAGAGGGACTAGCGGGACAAAACACCGGGGAGCTGTTTTTT. As protein: CASSQEGLAGQNTGELFF. The J gene is TRBJ2-2, the V gene TRBV3-1, with 13 bases matching TRBD2. With 0 bases clipped from V and 2 bases from J, the junction kept 3 bases outside the gene matches. The germline V gene has CDR1 LGHDT and CDR2 YNNKEL (reference sequence). This CDR3 has 18 residues.

The table lists this clonotype with many counts. The V call is TRBV4-2, the J call TRBJ2-5; 9 bases align to TRBD2. V dropped 1 base and J dropped 3; count of bases not matched to a gene: 6. The CDR3 extends over 16 amino acids. CDR1 is LGHNA and CDR2 is YNFKEQ in the germline V gene. The CDR3 DNA reads TGTGCCAGCAGCCAAGTGACGGCTAGCGGGAAAGAGACCCAGTACTTC. It yields the protein CASSQVTASGKETQYF.

This chain links TRBV5-5 with TRBJ1-1; D possibly corresponds to TRBD1 (5 bases). V shed 0 bases and J shed 2 bases, with 17 bases lying between them. CDR1 and CDR2 (germline): SGHKS, YYEKEE (reference sequence). This CDR3 is 17 amino acids long. CDR3 in DNA: TGTGCCAGCAGCTTGGAGGTGGGACTTATATTTAACACTGAAGCTTTCTTT. Encoded protein: CASSLEVGLIFNTEAFF.

The chain has TRBV4-3 and TRBJ2-1; 9 nucleotides match TRBD2. This CDR3 is built from 19 residues. V shed 0 bases, J shed 0 bases, and the junction held 9 bases outside the gene matches. The V gene's germline CDR1 is LGHNA and CDR2 YSLEER. CDR3 sequence: CASSQDLLAGLRSYNEQFF. The CDR3 DNA reads TGCGCCAGCAGCCAAGATCTGCTAGCGGGACTACGCTCCTACAATGAGCAGTTCTTC.

The table lists this clonotype with a few counts. The chain combines TRBV29-1 with TRBJ2-3; D perhaps matches TRBD1 (6 bases). CDR1 and CDR2 from the germline V gene are SQVTM and ANQGSEA. The CDR3 has 15 residues. V shed 5 bases and J shed 2 bases, with 17 bases lying between them. The CDR3 loop reads CSVIGATGFTDTQYF. In nucleotides, the CDR3 is TGCAGCGTTATTGGTGCCACAGGGTTCACAGATACGCAGTATTTT.

The V and J genes are TRBV29-1 and TRBJ2-2; 12 bases line up with TRBD1. The junction had 6 bases not matched to a gene; V was cut back by 4 bases and J by 6 bases. Germline V gene data show CDR1 as SQVTM and CDR2 as ANQGSEA. The CDR3 has 15 residues. CDR3 sequence (DNA): TGCAGCGTTGGGTTTGGGACAGGGGGCTCCGGGGAGCTGTTTTTT. This encodes CSVGFGTGGSGELFF.

In its sample, this clonotype was seen many times. The rearrangement links TRBV5-5 to TRBJ2-7; D gene uncertain. This CDR3 contains 12 residues. With 0 bases removed from V and 4 bases from J, the gap between germline ends came to 5 bases. Germline V gene lookup returns CDR1 SGHKS and CDR2 YYEKEE (reference sequence). The chain's CDR3 is CASSLELYEQYF. Written as DNA, the CDR3 is TGTGCCAGCAGCTTGGAGCTTTACGAGCAGTACTTC.

V gene TRBV29-1 combines with J gene TRBJ2-3; TRBD1 aligns across 8 bases. V was pared by 4 bases and J by 4 bases, with 4 bases of the junction left unmatched. This CDR3 comprises 13 residues. The germline V gene has CDR1 SQVTM and CDR2 ANQGSEA. DNA for the CDR3: TGCAGCGTTGTCAGGGGGCAGTCAGATACGCAGTATTTT. Translating it yields CSVVRGQSDTQYF.

This clonotype was seen many times. This chain connects TRBV20-1 to TRBJ1-1; D is unclear. CDR1 DFQATT and CDR2 SNEGSKA come from the germline V gene (reference sequence). Trimming took off 3 bases at V and 0 bases at J, with 8 bases between the two ends. This CDR3 has 13 amino acids. The CDR3 nucleotides read TGCAGTGCTAGTTACGGGATGAACACTGAAGCTTTCTTT. Protein sequence: CSASYGMNTEAFF.

V usage is TRBV6-1 and J usage is TRBJ1-2; D is unresolved. CDR3 length equals 12 residues. Germline lookup yields CDR1 MNHNS and CDR2 SASEGT. The V end was cut by 4 bases, the J end by 4 bases, with 7 bases between. Here the CDR3 DNA reads TGTGCCAGCAGTGGTGAACTCTATGGCTACACCTTC. Translated, it gives CASSGELYGYTF.